This T cell receptor beta chain was observed in a study of shared clonotypes between healthy human individuals. The wider study: Donors were two women and a few men aged 18 to 49. General study points: Clonotypes which were not shared had lower generation probabilities than clonotypes that all four donors shared.

TCRdb keeps only in-frame clones here, not all; method: immunoSEQ multiplex PCR. In the table there are approximately 1.5 million clones, 95% to 99% of which are singletons. Details on this clone: Its specificity is unknown.

The germline gives CDR1 SNHLY, CDR2 FYNNEI. The CDR3 has 15 residues. The V and J ends lost 6 bases and 6 bases, in that order; junction bases with no gene match: 6. This TCR was recovered from a man in his thirties or forties in good health. J is TRBJ1-5 and V is TRBV2; TRBD1 agrees at 12 bases. The sample consisted of naive CD4+ T cells sorted from blood. Noted subset: CD45RA+ positively selected. CDR3 sequence: CASRWDRGPGQPQHF. The DNA of the CDR3 is TGTGCCAGCAGATGGGACAGGGGGCCCGGTCAGCCCCAGCATTTT.